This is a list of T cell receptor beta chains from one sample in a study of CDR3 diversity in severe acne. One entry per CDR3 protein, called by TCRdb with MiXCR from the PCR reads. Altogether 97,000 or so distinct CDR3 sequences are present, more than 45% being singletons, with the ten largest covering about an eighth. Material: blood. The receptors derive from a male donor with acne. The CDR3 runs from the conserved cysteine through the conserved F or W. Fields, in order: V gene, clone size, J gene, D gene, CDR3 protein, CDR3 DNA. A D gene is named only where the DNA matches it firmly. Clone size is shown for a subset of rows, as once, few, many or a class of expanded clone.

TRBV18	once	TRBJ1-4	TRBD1	CASSPTTGSPTATNEKLFF	TGTGCCAGCTCACCGACGACAGGGAGCCCAACCGCAACTAATGAAAAACTGTTTTTT
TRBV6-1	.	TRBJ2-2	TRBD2	CASTHKAGGTGELFF	TGTGCCTCTACCCATAAAGCGGGAGGAACCGGGGAGCTGTTTTTT
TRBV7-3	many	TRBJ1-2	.	CASSLTWEDYGYTF	TGTGCCAGCAGCTTAACCTGGGAGGACTATGGCTACACCTTC
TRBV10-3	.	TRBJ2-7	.	CAISGTSTPGEQYF	TGTGCCATCTCAGGGACTTCCACCCCCGGCGAGCAGTACTTC
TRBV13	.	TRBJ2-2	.	CASSLGLLENTGELFF	TGTGCCAGCAGCTTAGGACTGTTAGAGAACACCGGGGAGCTGTTTTTT
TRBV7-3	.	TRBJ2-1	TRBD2	CASSPTSGRPNEQFF	TGTGCCAGCAGCCCGACTAGCGGGAGACCGAATGAGCAGTTCTTC
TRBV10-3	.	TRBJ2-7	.	CASSYLGRDSEQYF	TGTGCCAGCAGTTACTTGGGCCGGGACTCCGAGCAGTACTTC
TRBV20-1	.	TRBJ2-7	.	CSARVQATGELYF	TGCAGTGCTAGAGTTCAGGCCACCGGGGAGCTGTACTTC
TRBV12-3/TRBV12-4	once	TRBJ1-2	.	CASSQQEYGYTF	TGTGCCAGCAGTCAACAGGAATATGGCTACACCTTC
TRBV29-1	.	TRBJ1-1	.	CSVEDTEAFF	TGCAGCGTTGAGGACACTGAAGCTTTCTTT
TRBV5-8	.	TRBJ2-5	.	CASRTETQYF	TGTGCCAGCAGGACCGAGACCCAGTACTTC
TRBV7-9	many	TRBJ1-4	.	CASGYEKLFF	TGTGCCAGCGGGTATGAAAAACTGTTTTTT
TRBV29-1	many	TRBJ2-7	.	CSVFKGSRAYF	TGCAGCGTGTTCAAGGGTAGTCGAGCGTACTTC
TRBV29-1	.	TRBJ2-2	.	CSAGASAGELFF	TGCAGCGCCGGAGCGTCGGCCGGGGAGCTGTTTTTT
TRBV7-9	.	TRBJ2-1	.	CASSRDNNEQFF	TGTGCCAGCAGCCGGGACAACAATGAGCAGTTCTTC
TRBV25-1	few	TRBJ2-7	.	CASSEDRSSYEQYF	TGTGCCAGCAGTGAAGACAGGAGCTCCTACGAGCAGTACTTC
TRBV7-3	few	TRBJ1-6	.	CASSLRGGPSPLHF	TGTGCCAGCAGCTTAAGAGGTGGGCCGTCACCCCTCCACTTT
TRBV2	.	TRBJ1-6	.	CASSEWNSPLHF	TGTGCCAGCAGTGAATGGAATTCACCCCTCCACTTT
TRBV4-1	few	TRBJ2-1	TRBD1	CASSQGPGGQGNNEQFF	TGCGCCAGCAGCCAAGGTCCTGGGGGACAGGGAAACAATGAGCAGTTCTTC
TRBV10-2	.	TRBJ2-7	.	CASSEWAYEQYF	TGCGCCAGCAGTGAGTGGGCATACGAGCAGTACTTC
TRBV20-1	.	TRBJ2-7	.	CSASTPSVTYEQYF	TGCAGTGCTAGTACTCCTAGCGTGACCTACGAGCAGTACTTC
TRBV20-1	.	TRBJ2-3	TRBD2	CSAKYMAGGRAGDTQYF	TGCAGTGCTAAATACATGGCGGGGGGGCGGGCTGGAGATACGCAGTATTTT
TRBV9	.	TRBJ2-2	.	CASSVGVAGELFF	TGTGCCAGCAGCGTAGGCGTCGCCGGGGAGCTGTTTTTT
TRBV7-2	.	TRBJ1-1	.	CASSSPRQADTEAFF	TGTGCCAGCAGCTCACCCCGACAGGCCGACACTGAAGCTTTCTTT
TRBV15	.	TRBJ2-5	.	CATSRGRISNQPQYF	TGTGCCACCAGCAGAGGACGGATTAGCAATCAGCCCCAGTACTTC
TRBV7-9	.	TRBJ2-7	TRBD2	CASSQGLAGDSPYEQYF	TGTGCCAGCAGCCAGGGACTAGCGGGAGATTCCCCCTACGAGCAGTACTTC
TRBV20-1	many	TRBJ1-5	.	CSASAGDQPQHF	TGCAGTGCTAGTGCGGGGGATCAGCCCCAGCATTTT
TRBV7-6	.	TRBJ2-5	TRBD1	CASSLEGQGTQETQYF	TGTGCCAGCAGCTTAGAGGGACAGGGGACCCAAGAGACCCAGTACTTC
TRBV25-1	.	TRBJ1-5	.	CASSYDRGPYSNQPQHF	TGTGCCAGCAGTTACGATAGGGGCCCCTATAGCAATCAGCCCCAGCATTTT
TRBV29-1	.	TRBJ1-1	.	CSVESVREGFEAFF	TGCAGCGTTGAAAGTGTAAGGGAAGGATTTGAAGCTTTCTTT
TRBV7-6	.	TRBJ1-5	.	CAISSGEGPQHF	TGTGCCATTTCCTCAGGAGAGGGACCCCAGCATTTT
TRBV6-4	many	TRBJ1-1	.	CASSQLENTEAFF	TGTGCCAGCAGCCAACTAGAGAACACTGAAGCTTTCTTT
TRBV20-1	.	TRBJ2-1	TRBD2	CSAPSGRAGEQFF	TGCAGTGCCCCTAGCGGGAGGGCCGGTGAGCAGTTCTTC
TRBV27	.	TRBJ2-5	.	CASGPGAQYF	TGTGCCAGCGGGCCGGGGGCCCAGTACTTC
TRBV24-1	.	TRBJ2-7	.	CASTRSGPAYEQYF	TGTGCCAGCACGAGGAGCGGGCCAGCCTACGAGCAGTACTTC
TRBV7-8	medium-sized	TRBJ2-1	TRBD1	CASSHQLGQRGTIEQFF	TGTGCCAGCAGCCACCAACTGGGACAGCGAGGTACAATTGAGCAGTTCTTC
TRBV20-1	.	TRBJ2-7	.	CSARPLDRVDYEQHF	TGCAGTGCTAGGCCCCTGGACCGTGTGGACTACGAGCAGCACTTC
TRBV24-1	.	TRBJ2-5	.	CATSDLGKETQYF	TGTGCCACCAGTGATTTGGGCAAAGAGACCCAGTACTTC
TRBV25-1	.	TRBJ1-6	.	CASSSTVGIEPLHF	TGTGCCAGCAGTTCCACCGTGGGGATCGAACCCCTCCACTTT